Following are 12 T cell receptor beta chains from one sample sequenced in a study of cytomegalovirus exposure and HLA in healthy donors. Researchers ran the PCR with 60 Vbeta and 13 Jbeta primers. Sequencing was performed with immunoSEQ multiplex PCR; in TCRdb, only in-frame clones are kept and a portion is missing. The sample holds tens of thousands of clones; roughly 72% are singletons and the top ten take roughly a fifth. The sequenced sample was PBMCs. The receptors derive from a woman in her forties or fifties in good health and CMV-seropositive.

The rearrangement joins TRBV4-3 to TRBJ2-3; D gene uncertain. Trimming pared 3 bases from V and 3 bases from J, leaving 22 bases between. This CDR3 spans 18 amino acids. In germline, CDR1 is LGHNA, CDR2 YSLEER. The CDR3 coding sequence is TGCGCCAGCAGCCAGAAAACATTTGTTCAGGCTCAAACAGATACGCAGTATTTT. Amino acid sequence: CASSQKTFVQAQTDTQYF.

This chain links TRBV5-1 with TRBJ2-5; 9 positions agree with TRBD2. J lost 5 bases, V lost 4 bases, and 6 bases had no gene match. Germline V gene lookup returns CDR1 SGHRS and CDR2 YFSETQ. The CDR3 sequence is 14 residues long. The CDR3 region is CASSPRTSEETQYF. CDR3 in DNA: TGCGCCAGCAGCCCTAGGACTAGCGAGGAGACCCAGTACTTC.

V gene TRBV2 combines with J gene TRBJ2-1; TRBD2 matches 8 bases. The V gene's germline CDR1 is SNHLY and CDR2 FYNNEI. CDR3 length: 15 amino acids. V lost 4 bases, J lost 3 bases, and 5 bases stayed unmatched. The CDR3 protein is CASSGSSGIYNEQFF. The CDR3 DNA is TGTGCCAGCAGTGGGAGTAGCGGGATCTACAATGAGCAGTTCTTC. The full variable domain, in which reference TRBV2 and TRBJ2-1 provide the parts outside the CDR3, is EPEVTQTPSHQVTQMGQEVILRCVPISNHLYFYWYRQILGQKVEFLVSFYNNEISEKSEIFDDQFSVERPDGSNFTLKIRSTKLEDSAMYFCASSGSSGIYNEQFFGPGTRLTVL.

Turning to this clone: One end of the junction does not line up with germline, which may come from a read error. At the DNA level, this CDR3 is encoded by other sequences in the same sample as well. For the CDR3, the DNA is TGCGCCAGCAGTTTCGGGGGGGCCCTGAATCAGCCCCAGCATTTT. Its translation is CASSFGGALNQPQHF. This chain uses TRBV28 with TRBJ1-5, with D perhaps TRBD1 (6 bases). The CDR3 has 15 residues. Germline loops: CDR1 MDHEN, CDR2 SYDVKM.

The J gene is TRBJ2-7, the V gene TRBV5-1, with 11 bases matching TRBD1. The CDR3 is 15 residues long. Germline V lookup: CDR1 SGHRS, CDR2 YFSETQ. The trim removed 1 base at V and 5 bases at J, leaving 5 bases unmatched. The CDR3 region is CASSLLGQGVHEQYF. The CDR3 DNA sequence: TGCGCCAGCAGCTTGCTGGGACAGGGGGTCCACGAGCAGTACTTC.

The rearrangement uses TRBV7-3 and TRBJ2-3; 8 nucleotides match TRBD2. In germline, CDR1 is SGHTA, CDR2 FQGTGA. There are 16 residues in the CDR3. J gave up 4 bases and V 5 bases, and 11 bases lay outside the gene matches. CDR3 in amino acids: CASSLSPAGVPDTQYF. In DNA, the CDR3 is TGTGCCAGCAGCCTTTCTCCAGCGGGAGTACCAGATACGCAGTATTTT. Full variable domain (rest looked up from reference TRBV7-3 and TRBJ2-3): GAGVSQTPSNKVTEKGKYVELRCDPISGHTALYWYRQSLGQGPEFLIYFQGTGAADDSGLPNDRFFAVRPEGSVSTLKIQRTERGDSAVYLCASSLSPAGVPDTQYFGPGTRLTVL.

This clone was counted between two and nine times. This chain links TRBV5-1 with TRBJ2-5; TRBD1 might be the D (7 bases). CDR1 and CDR2 from the germline V gene are SGHRS and YFSETQ. Trimming stripped 3 bases from V and 5 bases from J, with 14 bases between. This CDR3 is built from 14 residues. The CDR3 spells CASSYGAGGETQYF. The DNA for the CDR3 is TGCGCCAGCAGCTATGGAGCAGGGGGGGAGACCCAGTACTTC.

This rearrangement joins TRBV9 to TRBJ2-3; 7 bases are shared with TRBD1. The CDR3 extends over 15 amino acids. Losses at the gene ends were 0 bases for V and 3 bases for J; bases not matched to a gene: 4. From germline, CDR1 is SGDLS and CDR2 YYNGEE. In DNA form, the CDR3 reads TGTGCCAGCAGCGTAGGAGGGGGCGGGACAGATACGCAGTATTTT. Translated: CASSVGGGGTDTQYF.

The chain links TRBV5-8 to TRBJ1-1, with no clear D. The CDR3 length is 13 residues. Germline V lookup: CDR1 SGHTS, CDR2 YDEGEE. The ends were cut back, 5 bases at V and 5 bases at J, with 13 bases in the middle. The CDR3 DNA is TGTGCCAGCAGGACGACCTGGGAGACTGAAGCTTTCTTT. Translating it yields CASRTTWETEAFF.

This clone appeared a single time. The chain is built from TRBV25-1 and TRBJ2-5; D perhaps matches TRBD1 (8 bases). The germline V gene encodes CDR1 MGHDK and CDR2 SYGVNS. This CDR3 is built from 14 residues. Trimming removed 4 bases from V and 3 bases from J, with 12 bases in between. The CDR3 nucleotides are TGTGCCAGCAGTGTACAGGGGGGGAAAGAGACCCAGTACTTC. Protein sequence: CASSVQGGKETQYF.

To note about this clone: The sample contains more than one DNA sequence encoding this CDR3. The chain joins TRBV7-9 to TRBJ1-6; 9 nucleotides match TRBD1. Germline V gives CDR1 SEHNR, CDR2 FQNEAQ (reference sequence). CDR3 length: 13 residues. Unmatched junction bases numbered 3, after V lost 7 bases and J lost 8 bases. CDR3 in amino acids: CASTRTGDSPLHF. The CDR3 coding sequence is TGTGCCAGCACCAGGACAGGGGATTCACCCCTCCACTTT. Together with reference TRBV7-9 and TRBJ1-6, the CDR3 gives the full variable domain: DTGVSQNPRHKITKRGQNVTFRCDPISEHNRLYWYRQTLGQGPEFLTYFQNEAQLEKSRLLSDRFSAERPKGSFSTLEIQRTEQGDSAMYLCASTRTGDSPLHFGNGTRLTVT.

V gene TRBV28 combines with J gene TRBJ1-5, with D hard to call. The CDR3 is 15 amino acids. The V end lost 7 bases, the J end lost 4 bases, and 17 bases lay between the germline ends. Germline-derived CDR1 and CDR2 are MDHEN and SYDVKM. In nucleotides, the CDR3 is TGTGCCAGCACCCCTACGGGGAGGGCGAATCAGCCCCAGCATTTT. Translated, it gives CASTPTGRANQPQHF.